The rows below give T cell receptor beta chains drawn from one sample of a study of T-cell reconstitution after alpha-beta-depleted transplantation in children. Using its own MiXCR run on the PCR reads, TCRdb lists one record per CDR3 protein. The data contain about 540,000 distinct CDR3 sequences, around 20% of them seen just once; the ten biggest clones take up approximately 3%. The sequences come from PBMCs from the stem cell graft donor, collected from the stem cell graft. These receptors originate from a human donor who donated a stem cell graft to a child with acute lymphoblastic leukemia. Each CDR3 is given with its conserved first and last residue. A D gene is named only where the DNA matches it firmly. Rows may omit the clone size; those that give it use once, few, many or a size class.

j_gene | d_gene | abundance | v_gene | CDR3aa
TRBJ1-3 | - | few | TRBV6-5 | CASSSGTTGPRNTIYF
TRBJ2-6 | - | few | TRBV6-1 | CASSPFNSGANVLTF
TRBJ2-3 | TRBD1 | few | TRBV5-1 | CASSKRGQGSTDTQYF
TRBJ2-3 | TRBD2 | - | TRBV29-1 | CSFEGQGGRDTDTQYF
TRBJ2-6 | - | - | TRBV24-1 | CATSNSANVLTF
TRBJ1-1 | TRBD1 | - | TRBV9 | CASSVSGTANTEAFF
TRBJ2-7 | - | - | TRBV6-5 | CASSYEGSPYEQYF
TRBJ1-2 | - | few | TRBV19 | CASSTGRSNYGYTF
TRBJ2-7 | - | few | TRBV5-1 | CASSLGGGSNEQYF
TRBJ2-1 | TRBD2 | few | TRBV9 | CASSGAGLGDEQFF
TRBJ2-3 | TRBD2 | few | TRBV3-1 | CASSHETAEREGFTDTQYF
TRBJ2-7 | - | - | TRBV7-2 | CASSSRYGSSYEQYF
TRBJ2-5 | - | - | TRBV12-3/TRBV12-4 | CASSDRGTEETQYF
TRBJ2-1 | TRBD1 | - | TRBV29-1 | CSVDRRTGFVPEQFF
TRBJ1-6 | - | - | TRBV2 | CASAEQAGDHSPLHF
TRBJ1-1 | TRBD1 | - | TRBV5-1 | CASSLSQGALGTEAFF
TRBJ1-1 | - | few | TRBV20-1 | CSARLVSETEAFF
TRBJ2-7 | - | few | TRBV20-1 | CSARDLGTYEQYF
TRBJ1-3 | - | - | TRBV7-8 | CASSRQFPGLNTIYF
TRBJ2-1 | TRBD2 | - | TRBV7-2 | CASSFRTSGSYEQFF
TRBJ1-2 | - | many | TRBV5-6 | CASSFGSYYGYTF
TRBJ2-1 | TRBD2 | - | TRBV3-1 | CASSKIFLAGALNEQFF
TRBJ2-1 | TRBD2 | few | TRBV29-1 | CSGDLSGGHYNEQFF
TRBJ1-2 | - | few | TRBV10-3 | CAISDWAVYTF
TRBJ1-1 | - | many | TRBV5-1 | CASSLVAGDTEAFF
TRBJ2-3 | - | - | TRBV4-1 | CASSQVFTGPDTQYF
TRBJ2-7 | - | - | TRBV29-1 | CSVEYNVTYEQYF
TRBJ1-1 | TRBD1 | - | TRBV9 | CASSSTDRGTTEAFF
TRBJ1-2 | - | - | TRBV18 | CASSPEAEGGYTF
TRBJ2-5 | - | - | TRBV20-1 | CSAGPGEHQETQYF
TRBJ1-5 | - | - | TRBV2 | CASSEENNQPQHF
TRBJ1-2 | TRBD1 | few | TRBV5-1 | CASRLGSGQGNYGYTF
TRBJ2-1 | TRBD2 | - | TRBV7-2 | CASSLHGLAGEDEQFF
TRBJ1-3 | TRBD1 | few | TRBV9 | CASSASGGTGNTIYF
TRBJ2-1 | TRBD2 | few | TRBV5-1 | CASTVGLAGDNEQFF
TRBJ1-5 | - | - | TRBV19 | CASSIGGAGQPQHF